This T cell receptor beta chain was documented in a study of cytomegalovirus exposure and HLA in healthy donors. On this clone: Antigen unknown.

Germline V lookup: CDR1 MNHEY, CDR2 SMNVEV (reference sequence). The trim removed 2 bases at V and 4 bases at J, leaving 4 bases unmatched. This CDR3 is built from 14 residues. It was with 60 Vbeta and 13 Jbeta primers that the PCR ran. Assay: immunoSEQ multiplex PCR; the TCRdb copy retains only in-frame clones and omits some. The sample lists about 140,000 clones, around four fifths occurring once. The study's findings and limits: Altogether, 164 TCR beta chains were recorded as cytomegalovirus-associated. On later analysis, the bulk of CMV-associated TCR beta chains appeared to be HLA-restricted. According to a later analysis, donors in an Asian-associated ancestry cluster reportedly had fewer N-insertions than the roughly 640-donor mean.

The chain has TRBV27 and TRBJ1-1; the match to TRBD1 covers 7 bases. The receptor was isolated from a female donor in good health and CMV-seronegative. Material: PBMCs. CDR3 sequence reads: CASSLTAGGTEAFF. The CDR3 DNA is TGTGCCAGCAGTTTAACCGCAGGGGGCACTGAAGCTTTCTTT.